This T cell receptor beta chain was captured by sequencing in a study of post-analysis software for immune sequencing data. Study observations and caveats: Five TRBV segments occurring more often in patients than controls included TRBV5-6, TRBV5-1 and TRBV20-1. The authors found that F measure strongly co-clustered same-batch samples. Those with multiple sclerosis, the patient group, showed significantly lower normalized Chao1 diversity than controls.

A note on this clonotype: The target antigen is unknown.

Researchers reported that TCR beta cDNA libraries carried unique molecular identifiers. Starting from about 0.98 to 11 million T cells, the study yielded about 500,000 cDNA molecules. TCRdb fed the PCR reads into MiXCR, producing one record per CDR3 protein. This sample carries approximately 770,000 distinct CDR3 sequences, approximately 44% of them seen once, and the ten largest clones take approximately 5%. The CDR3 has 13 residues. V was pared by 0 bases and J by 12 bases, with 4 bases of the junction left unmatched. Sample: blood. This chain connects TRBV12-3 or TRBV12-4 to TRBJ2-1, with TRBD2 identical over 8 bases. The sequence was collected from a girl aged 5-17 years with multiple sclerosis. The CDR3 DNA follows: TGTGCCAGCAGTTTAGCTGCGGGAGGCCCGCAGTTCTTC. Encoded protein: CASSLAAGGPQFF.